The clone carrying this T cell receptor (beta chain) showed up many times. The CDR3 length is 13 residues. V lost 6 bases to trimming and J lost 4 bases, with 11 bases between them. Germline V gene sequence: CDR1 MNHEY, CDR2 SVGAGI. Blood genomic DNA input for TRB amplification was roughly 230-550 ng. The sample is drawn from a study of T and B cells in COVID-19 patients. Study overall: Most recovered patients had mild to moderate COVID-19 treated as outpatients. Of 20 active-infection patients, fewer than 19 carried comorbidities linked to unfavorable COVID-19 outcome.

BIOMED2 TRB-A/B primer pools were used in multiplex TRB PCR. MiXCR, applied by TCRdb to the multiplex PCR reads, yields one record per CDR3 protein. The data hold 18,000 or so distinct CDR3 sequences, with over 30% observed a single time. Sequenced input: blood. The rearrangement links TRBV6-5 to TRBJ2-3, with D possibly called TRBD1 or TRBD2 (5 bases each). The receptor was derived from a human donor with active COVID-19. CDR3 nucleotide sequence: TGTGCCAGCAGACGAACGGGGCCAGATACGCAGTATTTT. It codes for CASRRTGPDTQYF.